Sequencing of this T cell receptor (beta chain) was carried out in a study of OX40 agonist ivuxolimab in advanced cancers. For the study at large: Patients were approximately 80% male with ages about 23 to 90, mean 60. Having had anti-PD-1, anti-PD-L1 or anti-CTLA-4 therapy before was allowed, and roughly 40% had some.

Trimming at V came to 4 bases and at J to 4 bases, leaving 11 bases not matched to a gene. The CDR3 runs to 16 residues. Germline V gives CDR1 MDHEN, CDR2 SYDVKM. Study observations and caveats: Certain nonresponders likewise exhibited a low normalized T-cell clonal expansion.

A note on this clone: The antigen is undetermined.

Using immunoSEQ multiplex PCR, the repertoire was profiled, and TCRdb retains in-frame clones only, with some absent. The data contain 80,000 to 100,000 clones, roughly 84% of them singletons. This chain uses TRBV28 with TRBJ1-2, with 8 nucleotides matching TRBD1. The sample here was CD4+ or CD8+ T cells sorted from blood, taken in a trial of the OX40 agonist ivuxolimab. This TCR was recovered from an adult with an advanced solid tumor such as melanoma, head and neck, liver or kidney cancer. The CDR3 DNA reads TGTGCCAGCAGTTCTGGACAGGGTAGGGGATCCTATGGCTACACCTTC. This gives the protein CASSSGQGRGSYGYTF.